This T cell receptor beta chain was identified during a study of blood T cell repertoires in COVID-19. Study-wide context: From T cells, B-cell-depleted T cells, or PBMCs came the material, which was cDNA or gDNA.

Germline V gene data show CDR1 as MNHEY and CDR2 as SVGEGT. This CDR3 region has 13 residues. Deletions cut 0 bases from V and 9 bases from J, with 10 bases between. This table comes from immunoSEQ multiplex PCR, and its TCRdb copy is limited to in-frame clones, with some not included. The table has approximately 160,000 clones, approximately 87% seen once. V gene TRBV6-2 or TRBV6-3 combines with J gene TRBJ2-3, with a possible D match to TRBD1 (5 bases). The sequencing sample was made of PBMCs or T cells enriched from blood (not recorded which). The clonotype comes from a woman aged 45-59 years who had recovered from COVID-19. The CDR3 bases are TGTGCCAGCAGTTACTCTGGGGCCAGGACGCAGTATTTT. The encoded protein is CASSYSGARTQYF.